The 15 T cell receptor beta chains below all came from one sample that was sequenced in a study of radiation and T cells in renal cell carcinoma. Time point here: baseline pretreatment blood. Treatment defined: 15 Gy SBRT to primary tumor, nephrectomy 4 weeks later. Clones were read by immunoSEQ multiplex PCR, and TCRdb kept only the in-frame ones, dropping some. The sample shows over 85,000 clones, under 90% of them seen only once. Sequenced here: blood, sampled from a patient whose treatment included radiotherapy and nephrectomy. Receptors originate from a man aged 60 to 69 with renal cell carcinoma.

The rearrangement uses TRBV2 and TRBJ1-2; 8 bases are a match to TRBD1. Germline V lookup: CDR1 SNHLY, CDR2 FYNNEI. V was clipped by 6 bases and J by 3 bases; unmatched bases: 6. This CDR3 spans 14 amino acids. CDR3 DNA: TGTGCCAGCAGGGCTCAGGGGGCGGACTATGGCTACACCTTC. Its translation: CASRAQGADYGYTF.

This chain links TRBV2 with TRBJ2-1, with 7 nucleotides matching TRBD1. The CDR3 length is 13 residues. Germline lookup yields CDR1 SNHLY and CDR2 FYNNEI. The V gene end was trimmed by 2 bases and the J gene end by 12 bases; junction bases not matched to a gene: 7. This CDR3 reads CASSEYGWDRQFF. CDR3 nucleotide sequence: TGTGCCAGCAGTGAATATGGGTGGGACAGGCAGTTCTTC. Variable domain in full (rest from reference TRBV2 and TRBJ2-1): EPEVTQTPSHQVTQMGQEVILRCVPISNHLYFYWYRQILGQKVEFLVSFYNNEISEKSEIFDDQFSVERPDGSNFTLKIRSTKLEDSAMYFCASSEYGWDRQFFGPGTRLTVL.

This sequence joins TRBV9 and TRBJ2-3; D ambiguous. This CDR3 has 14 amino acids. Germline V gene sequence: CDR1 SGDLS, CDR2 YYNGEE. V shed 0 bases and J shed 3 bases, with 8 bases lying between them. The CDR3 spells CASSVDPGTDTQYF. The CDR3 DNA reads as TGTGCCAGCAGCGTAGATCCGGGTACAGATACGCAGTATTTT.

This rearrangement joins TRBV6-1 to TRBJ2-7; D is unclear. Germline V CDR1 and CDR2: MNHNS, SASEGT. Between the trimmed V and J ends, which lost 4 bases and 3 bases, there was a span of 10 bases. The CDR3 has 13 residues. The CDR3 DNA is TGTGCCAGCAGTGCAGGACGGCTCTACGAGCAGTACTTC. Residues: CASSAGRLYEQYF.

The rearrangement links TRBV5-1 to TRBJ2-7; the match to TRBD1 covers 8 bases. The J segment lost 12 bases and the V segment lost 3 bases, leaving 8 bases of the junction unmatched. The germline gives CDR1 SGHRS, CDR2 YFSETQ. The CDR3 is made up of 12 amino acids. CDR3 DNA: TGCGCCAGCAGCTCAGGGGGCCGTCCGGGGTACTTC. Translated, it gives CASSSGGRPGYF.

CDR3 protein: CASSLVMGGGPYEQYF. The CDR3 DNA is TGTGCCAGCAGCTTAGTAATGGGAGGAGGGCCCTACGAGCAGTACTTC. V gene TRBV7-9 combines with J gene TRBJ2-7; D might be TRBD2 (6 bases). This CDR3 has 16 amino acids. The ends were cut back, 1 base at V and 2 bases at J, with 15 bases in the middle. Germline loops: CDR1 SEHNR, CDR2 FQNEAQ (reference sequence).

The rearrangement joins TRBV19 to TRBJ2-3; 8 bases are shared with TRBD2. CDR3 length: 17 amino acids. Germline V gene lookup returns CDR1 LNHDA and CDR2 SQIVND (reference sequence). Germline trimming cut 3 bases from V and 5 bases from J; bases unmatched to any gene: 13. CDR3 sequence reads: CASSIPSGAGVLDTQYF. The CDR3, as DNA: TGTGCCAGTAGTATCCCCTCCGGAGCGGGAGTATTAGATACGCAGTATTTT.

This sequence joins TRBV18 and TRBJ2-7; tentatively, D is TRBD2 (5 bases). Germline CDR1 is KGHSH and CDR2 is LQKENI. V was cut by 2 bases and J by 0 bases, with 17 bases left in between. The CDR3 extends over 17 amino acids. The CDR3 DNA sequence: TGTGCCAGCTCACCAAGTTGGTCCGGACTCGTCTCCTACGAGCAGTACTTC. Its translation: CASSPSWSGLVSYEQYF.

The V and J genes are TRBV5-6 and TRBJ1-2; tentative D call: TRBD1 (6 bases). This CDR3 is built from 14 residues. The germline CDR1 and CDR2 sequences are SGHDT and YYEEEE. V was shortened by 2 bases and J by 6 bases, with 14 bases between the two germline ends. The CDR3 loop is CASSLPQGGDGYTF. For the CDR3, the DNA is TGTGCCAGCAGCTTACCACAGGGAGGGGATGGCTACACCTTC. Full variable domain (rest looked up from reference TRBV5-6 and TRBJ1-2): DAGVTQSPTHLIKTRGQQVTLRCSPKSGHDTVSWYQQALGQGPQFIFQYYEEEERQRGNFPDRFSGHQFPNYSSELNVNALLLGDSALYLCASSLPQGGDGYTFGSGTRLTVV.

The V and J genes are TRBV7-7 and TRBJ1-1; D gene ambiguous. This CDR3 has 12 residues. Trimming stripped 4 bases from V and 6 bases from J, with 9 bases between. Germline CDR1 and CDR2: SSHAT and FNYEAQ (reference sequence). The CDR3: CASSSRTAEAFF. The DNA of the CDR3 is TGTGCCAGCAGCTCCAGGACTGCTGAAGCTTTCTTT.

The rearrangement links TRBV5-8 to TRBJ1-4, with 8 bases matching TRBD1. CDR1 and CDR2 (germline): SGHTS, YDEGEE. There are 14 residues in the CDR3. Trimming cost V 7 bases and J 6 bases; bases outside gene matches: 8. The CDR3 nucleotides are TGTGCCAGCCAGTCACAGGGGGAATATGAAAAACTGTTTTTT. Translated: CASQSQGEYEKLFF.

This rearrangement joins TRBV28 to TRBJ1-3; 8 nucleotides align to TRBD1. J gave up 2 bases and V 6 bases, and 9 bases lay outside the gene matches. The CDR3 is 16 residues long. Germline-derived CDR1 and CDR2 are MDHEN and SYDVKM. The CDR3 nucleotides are TGTGCCAGCAGACGATCAGGGGGCTTAACTGGAAACACCATATATTTT. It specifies CASRRSGGLTGNTIYF.

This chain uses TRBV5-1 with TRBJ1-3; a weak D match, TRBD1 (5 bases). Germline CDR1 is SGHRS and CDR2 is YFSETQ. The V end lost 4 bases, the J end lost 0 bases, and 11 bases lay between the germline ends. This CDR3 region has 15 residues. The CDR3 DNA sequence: TGCGCCAGCAGCCTCGACAGAGGCTCTGGAAACACCATATATTTT. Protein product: CASSLDRGSGNTIYF.

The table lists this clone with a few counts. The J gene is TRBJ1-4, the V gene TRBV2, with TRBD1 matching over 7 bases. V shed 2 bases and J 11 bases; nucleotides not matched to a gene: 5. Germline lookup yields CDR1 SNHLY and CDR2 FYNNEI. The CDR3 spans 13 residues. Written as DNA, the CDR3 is TGTGCCAGCAGTGAAACGACAGGGACTAAACTGTTTTTT. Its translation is CASSETTGTKLFF.

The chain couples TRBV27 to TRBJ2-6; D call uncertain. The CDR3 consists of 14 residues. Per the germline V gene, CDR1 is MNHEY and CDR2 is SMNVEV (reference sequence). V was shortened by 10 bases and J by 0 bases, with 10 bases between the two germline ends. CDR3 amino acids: CATTEYSGANVLTF. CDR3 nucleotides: TGTGCCACGACTGAATACTCTGGGGCCAACGTCCTGACTTTC. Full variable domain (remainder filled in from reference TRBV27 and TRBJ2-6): EAQVTQNPRYLITVTGKKLTVTCSQNMNHEYMSWYRQDPGLGLRQIYYSMNVEVTDKGDVPEGYKVSRKEKRNFPLILESPSPNQTSLYFCATTEYSGANVLTFGAGSRLTVL.